One and the same sample provided the 27 T cell receptor beta chains below, sequenced in a study of T-cell memory formation after mild COVID-19. A single record per CDR3 protein comes from TCRdb applying MiXCR to the 5' RACE reads. The sample has about 470,000 distinct CDR3 sequences; over 15% are singletons. Sequencing was carried out using PBMCs or a T cell subset sorted from them (not recorded which). Source of these receptors: an adult woman who had mild COVID-19 (a few samples of this study predate the infection). Cell type and time point are not known.

The V call is TRBV11-2, the J call TRBJ2-1; the D gene is possibly TRBD1 (5 bases). The germline V gene encodes CDR1 SGHAT and CDR2 FQNNGV. The length of the CDR3 is 16 residues. Trimming stripped 7 bases from V and 3 bases from J, with 19 bases between. DNA for the CDR3: TGTGCCAGCACCCTCTTTGGGGCCACCAACTACAATGAGCAGTTCTTC. Its protein is CASTLFGATNYNEQFF.

The gene calls are TRBV10-3 and TRBJ2-1, with TRBD1 matching over 9 bases. With 2 bases clipped from V and 0 bases from J, the junction kept 11 bases outside the gene matches. Germline V gene sequence: CDR1 ENHRY, CDR2 SYGVKD. The CDR3 is 19 residues long. Written as DNA, the CDR3 is TGTGCCATCAGTGAGCACCGGGACAGGGTTTCTTCCTCCTACAATGAGCAGTTCTTC. As protein: CAISEHRDRVSSSYNEQFF.

This clonotype was counted many times. The chain combines TRBV7-8 with TRBJ2-2, with 7 bases aligning to TRBD1. CDR1 and CDR2 (germline): SGHVS, FQNEAQ. The CDR3 consists of 17 residues. Trimming cost V 4 bases and J 3 bases; bases outside gene matches: 11. The CDR3: CASSSPYRGEDTGELFF. CDR3 DNA sequence: TGTGCCAGCAGCTCACCTTACAGGGGCGAGGACACCGGGGAGCTGTTTTTT.

The chain uses TRBV6-5 and TRBJ2-1; tentatively, D is TRBD1 (6 bases). CDR1 is MNHEY, CDR2 SVGAGI, per germline. Trimming removed 0 bases from V and 12 bases from J, with 21 bases in between. The CDR3 contains 16 residues. The CDR3 DNA sequence: TGTGCCAGCAGTTACTCTGCAGGGGCCCCTCTACCAGTGCAGTTCTTC. This encodes CASSYSAGAPLPVQFF.

This clonotype has only a few counts. This rearrangement joins TRBV5-1 to TRBJ1-2, with 7 bases lining up with TRBD1. Germline lookup yields CDR1 SGHRS and CDR2 YFSETQ. V lost 2 bases and J lost 6; bases outside the gene matches: 7. The CDR3 totals 14 residues. CDR3 DNA sequence: TGCGCCAGCAGCTTCGGGTCGACAGGGAATGGCTACACCTTC. Translation: CASSFGSTGNGYTF.

This chain joins TRBV12-3 or TRBV12-4 and TRBJ1-1; D is perhaps TRBD1 (5 bases). The V end was cut by 5 bases, the J end by 3 bases, with 13 bases between. The length of the CDR3 is 14 residues. The CDR3 loop is CASSASGRDTEAFF. DNA of the CDR3: TGTGCCAGCAGTGCCTCGGGGCGGGACACTGAAGCTTTCTTT.

The chain recombines TRBV19 with TRBJ2-7; D gene unclear. The CDR3 covers 14 residues. V shed 10 bases and J shed 2 bases, with 18 bases lying between them. The germline V gene has CDR1 LNHDA and CDR2 SQIVND (reference sequence). CDR3 protein: CATARASPTYEQYF. The CDR3 DNA sequence: TGTGCCACCGCCCGGGCCTCCCCGACCTACGAGCAGTACTTC.

This clonotype occurred a few times. The chain has TRBV24-1 and TRBJ2-1; the match to TRBD1 covers 12 bases. The CDR3 has 15 amino acids. Per germline, CDR1 KGHDR and CDR2 SFDVKD. After removal of 1 base from V and 9 bases from J, the junction contained 3 bases not matched to a gene. CDR3 sequence reads: CATSDFGTGGGEQFF. In nucleotides, the CDR3 is TGTGCCACCAGTGATTTTGGGACAGGGGGCGGTGAGCAGTTCTTC.

The chain couples TRBV20-1 to TRBJ1-2, with D possibly being TRBD1 (6 bases). Germline assignment: CDR1 DFQATT and CDR2 SNEGSKA (reference sequence). The ends were cut back, 4 bases at V and 2 bases at J, with 8 bases in the middle. There are 12 residues in the CDR3. The CDR3 DNA sequence: TGCAGTGCTATCGGACAGAACTATGGCTACACCTTC. Amino acids: CSAIGQNYGYTF.

V is TRBV6-2 or TRBV6-3 and J is TRBJ2-1, with 12 bases aligning to TRBD2. The V gene's germline CDR1 is MNHEY and CDR2 SVGEGT. There are 16 residues in the CDR3. Trimming at V came to 5 bases and at J to 10 bases, leaving 12 bases not matched to a gene. CDR3 bases: TGTGCCAGCAGTCCCATGACTAGCGGGAGCTCCGACGAGCAGTTCTTC. As protein: CASSPMTSGSSDEQFF.

This clonotype was counted only a few times. The rearrangement joins TRBV14 to TRBJ2-7; 11 nucleotides align to TRBD2. The CDR3 runs 18 residues. Germline V gene data show CDR1 as SGHDN and CDR2 as FVKESK. V lost 1 base and J lost 2; bases outside the gene matches: 10. The CDR3: CASSQGTSGLRWTYEQYF. The DNA of the CDR3 is TGTGCCAGCAGCCAAGGGACTAGCGGGCTGAGGTGGACCTACGAGCAGTACTTC.

The chain has TRBV10-3 and TRBJ2-1; 11 nucleotides match TRBD2. The junction had 8 bases not matched to a gene; V was cut back by 1 base and J by 9 bases. The CDR3 loop spans 16 amino acids. Germline loops: CDR1 ENHRY, CDR2 SYGVKD. In DNA, the CDR3 is TGTGCCATCAGTGAGTACACTAGCGGGAGAGGGAGTGAGCAGTTCTTC. Protein sequence: CAISEYTSGRGSEQFF.

This clonotype was counted ten times or more. A single base separates this from a much larger clone, so it may be a read error. The CDR3 DNA reads TGTGCCAGCAGTTTCAGGGGGACTGAAGCTTTCTTT. Residues: CASSFRGTEAFF. V usage is TRBV6-5 and J usage is TRBJ1-1; TRBD1 matches at 7 bases. The CDR3 contains 12 residues. Germline V CDR1 and CDR2: MNHEY, SVGAGI. Unmatched junction bases numbered 1, after V lost 4 bases and J lost 5 bases.

The genes are TRBV5-1 and TRBJ1-1; D may be TRBD1 (6 bases). The CDR3 covers 15 residues. V dropped 0 bases and J dropped 7 bases, with 16 bases sitting between them. Germline CDR1 reads SGHRS; CDR2 reads YFSETQ. This CDR3 is CASSLVPGAALEAFF. The CDR3 DNA sequence: TGCGCCAGCAGCTTGGTTCCGGGGGCGGCCCTTGAAGCTTTCTTT.

This clonotype has only a few counts. The rearrangement joins TRBV6-2 or TRBV6-3 to TRBJ2-1, with 7 bases aligning to TRBD1. With 6 bases clipped from V and 3 bases from J, the junction kept 8 bases outside the gene matches. The CDR3 runs to 15 residues. Germline CDR1 is MNHEY and CDR2 is SVGEGT. In nucleotides, the CDR3 is TGTGCCAGCAGAAATCCGGGACAGATCTACAATGAGCAGTTCTTC. Translation gives CASRNPGQIYNEQFF.

This clonotype was seen only a few times. The chain employs TRBV12-3 or TRBV12-4 and TRBJ2-1, with a possible D match to TRBD2 (5 bases). The ends were cut back, 8 bases at V and 8 bases at J, with 16 bases in the middle. The CDR3 spans 13 residues. CDR3 bases: TGTGCCAGCGACGGGGAACCCGGGTATGAGCAGTTCTTC. The encoded protein is CASDGEPGYEQFF.

In this sample, this clonotype turned up a few times. J is TRBJ2-1 and V is TRBV12-3 or TRBV12-4; D not resolved. V was shortened by 8 bases and J by 0 bases, with 11 bases between the two germline ends. The CDR3 extends over 14 amino acids. DNA of the CDR3: TGTGCCAGCGGGCCGGGTAACTCCTACAATGAGCAGTTCTTC. Residues: CASGPGNSYNEQFF.

The J gene is TRBJ2-2, the V gene TRBV15; TRBD1 is a possible D gene (7 bases). V gave up 5 bases and J gave up 7 bases, with 14 bases separating them. Per germline, CDR1 LNHNV and CDR2 YYDKDF (reference sequence). This CDR3 comprises 14 residues. The CDR3 nucleotides read TGTGCCACCAGCGGACAGGCGGGAAGCGGGGAGCTGTTTTTT. Translating gives CATSGQAGSGELFF.

The chain employs TRBV20-1 and TRBJ1-1; weak D call: TRBD1 (5 bases). This CDR3 contains 15 residues. The germline gives CDR1 DFQATT, CDR2 SNEGSKA (reference sequence). Trimming shortened V by 2 bases and J by 6 bases, and 19 bases separated the two germline ends. This chain's CDR3 is CSARRVPNLGAEAFF. The DNA of the CDR3 is TGCAGTGCTAGAAGAGTGCCTAACTTAGGGGCTGAAGCTTTCTTT.

This clonotype occurred many times. The chain links TRBV7-3 to TRBJ2-3; tentatively, D is TRBD1 or TRBD2 (5 bases each). Trimming cost V 0 bases and J 0 bases, with 7 bases left between them. The CDR3 has 15 residues. The germline V gene encodes CDR1 SGHTA and CDR2 FQGTGA. The CDR3 DNA reads as TGTGCCAGCAGCTTAACGTGGGGGAGCACAGATACGCAGTATTTT. Its protein is CASSLTWGSTDTQYF.

This clonotype was detected ten times or more. The V gene is TRBV6-6, the J gene TRBJ2-5; 8 positions match TRBD1. The CDR3 is 13 residues long. Germline CDR1 is MNHNY and CDR2 is SVGAGI (reference sequence). Trimming took 8 bases from V and 5 from J; bases not matched to a gene: 7. The CDR3 sequence is CASGQTGVETQYF. In nucleotides, the CDR3 is TGTGCCAGCGGACAGACAGGGGTTGAGACCCAGTACTTC.

The gene calls are TRBV4-3 and TRBJ2-7; TRBD2 agrees at 9 bases. The CDR3 spans 16 residues. The trim removed 3 bases at V and 6 bases at J, leaving 12 bases unmatched. Germline V gene lookup returns CDR1 LGHNA and CDR2 YSLEER. CDR3 loop: CASSHPGAGGPVEQYF. In nucleotides, the CDR3 is TGCGCCAGCAGCCATCCGGGGGCGGGAGGGCCGGTCGAGCAGTACTTC.

This chain uses TRBV5-6 with TRBJ2-1; no definite D call. The length of the CDR3 is 16 residues. Germline-derived CDR1 and CDR2 are SGHDT and YYEEEE. Trimming shortened V by 4 bases and J by 3 bases, and 17 bases separated the two germline ends. CDR3 region: CASSQSGVEIYNEQFF. In DNA, the CDR3 is TGTGCCAGCAGCCAATCAGGCGTAGAAATCTACAATGAGCAGTTCTTC.

This rearrangement joins TRBV7-9 to TRBJ1-4; 10 nucleotides line up with TRBD1. V was pared by 8 bases and J by 0 bases, with 3 bases of the junction left unmatched. Germline V gene data show CDR1 as SEHNR and CDR2 as FQNEAQ (reference sequence). CDR3 size: 15 residues. The CDR3 reads CASGTGAATNEKLFF. The DNA for the CDR3 is TGTGCCAGCGGGACAGGGGCCGCAACTAATGAAAAACTGTTTTTT.

This clonotype has just a few counts. This chain connects TRBV12-5 to TRBJ1-1; D possibly corresponds to TRBD1 (6 bases). This CDR3 is 12 amino acids long. Germline-derived CDR1 and CDR2 are LGHNT and FRNRAP. Between the trimmed V and J ends, which lost 2 bases and 7 bases, there was a span of 8 bases. The CDR3 spells CASGLSQGEAFF. The CDR3 DNA sequence: TGTGCTAGTGGTTTGTCACAGGGTGAAGCTTTCTTT. Combining the CDR3 with reference TRBV12-5 and TRBJ1-1 gives the whole variable domain DARVTQTPRHKVTEMGQEVTMRCQPILGHNTVFWYRQTMMQGLELLAYFRNRAPLDDSGMPKDRFSAEMPDATLATLKIQPSEPRDSAVYFCASGLSQGEAFFGQGTRLTVV.

The V call is TRBV20-1, the J call TRBJ1-2; D is unresolved. This CDR3 spans 15 amino acids. In germline, CDR1 is DFQATT, CDR2 SNEGSKA (reference sequence). V was shortened by 0 bases and J by 3 bases, with 14 bases between the two germline ends. CDR3 in DNA: TGCAGTGCTAGAGATTTAACAGCTTCCCACTATGGCTACACCTTC. As protein: CSARDLTASHYGYTF.

The V gene is TRBV15, the J gene TRBJ1-5; D possibly corresponds to TRBD1 (5 bases). Trimming cost V 5 bases and J 0 bases, with 8 bases left between them. This CDR3 is built from 14 residues. CDR1 and CDR2 (germline): LNHNV, YYDKDF (reference sequence). In nucleotides, the CDR3 is TGTGCCACCAGCCGTGACAGTAGCAATCAGCCCCAGCATTTT. Translation gives CATSRDSSNQPQHF. The full variable domain, rest sourced from reference TRBV15 and TRBJ1-5, is DAMVIQNPRYQVTQFGKPVTLSCSQTLNHNVMYWYQQKSSQAPKLLFHYYDKDFNNEADTPDNFQSRRPNTSFCFLDIRSPGLGDTAMYLCATSRDSSNQPQHFGDGTRLSIL.